The entry below gives a single TCR beta chain sequence along with its context. This sample stems from a study of spatial heterogeneity in lung cancer. TCRdb passed the 5' RACE reads through MiXCR, listing each CDR3 protein once. The table shows approximately 10,000 distinct CDR3 sequences, with about 25% occurring only once. Time point here: blood at routine non-recurrence follow-up after resection. V was cut by 4 bases and J by 6 bases, with 14 bases left in between. This CDR3 region has 14 residues. CDR1 SGHRS and CDR2 YFSETQ come from the germline V gene. This clonotype was sampled from a female donor with early-stage non-small cell lung cancer. The source was PBMCs, collected at follow-up. The V call is TRBV5-1, the J call TRBJ2-1, with D perhaps TRBD1 or TRBD2 (5 bases each). Here the CDR3 reads CASSTGRGGNEQFF. CDR3 bases: TGCGCCAGCAGCACGGGCCGGGGCGGCAATGAGCAGTTCTTC. The full variable domain, its missing parts supplied by reference TRBV5-1 and TRBJ2-1, is KAGVTQTPRYLIKTRGQQVTLSCSPISGHRSVSWYQQTPGQGLQFLFEYFSETQRNKGNFPGRFSGRQFSNSRSEMNVSTLELGDSALYLCASSTGRGGNEQFFGPGTRLTVL.